The rows below give T cell receptor beta chains drawn from one sample of a study of blood T cell repertoires in COVID-19. Sequencing used immunoSEQ multiplex PCR; TCRdb keeps in-frame clones, though not all of them. The repertoire consists of a few hundred thousand clones, with approximately 79% occurring once and the leading ten covering around 5.4%. The sequenced sample was peripheral blood. Receptors originate from a human donor in a cohort sampled during active COVID-19. The CDR3 runs from the conserved cysteine through the conserved F or W. The size field is filled for only some rows; it gives once, few, many or a size class.

clone_size	v_call	j_call	cdr3_aa
once	TRBV28	TRBJ2-7	CASSSPGLAASYEQYF
-	TRBV9	TRBJ2-7	CASSKEPTGSYEQYF
-	TRBV5-4	TRBJ2-3	CASSLTSGRVDTQYF
few	TRBV28	TRBJ2-7	CASRRTSGVSYEQYF
once	TRBV28	TRBJ1-6	CASSVRTGGLNSPLHF
-	TRBV9	TRBJ2-2	CASSVGGEVTGELFF
-	TRBV11-3	TRBJ2-7	CASSVGQGRYEQYF
-	TRBV5-1	TRBJ2-3	CASSLYRDRVTDTQYF
-	TRBV5-1	TRBJ2-5	CASSLQNRAQETQYF
once	TRBV9	TRBJ2-5	CASSFSGREETQYF
-	TRBV4-2	TRBJ2-4	CASSQDRSSGGNIQYF
-	TRBV24-1	TRBJ1-5	CATSGGQGAKGGNQPQHF
-	TRBV7-2	TRBJ1-2	CASSPYRTEANYGYTF
-	TRBV25-1	TRBJ1-1	CASHRTGNTEAFF
-	TRBV28	TRBJ1-1	CASSFARGIFTEAFF
-	TRBV5-6	TRBJ2-7	CASSWGAYEQYF
few	TRBV11-2	TRBJ1-6	CASSPRQGNSPLHF
-	TRBV5-1	TRBJ2-1	CASSYDPSGSYNEQFF
-	TRBV7-2	TRBJ2-5	CASSLAPAGGQETQYF
-	TRBV29-1	TRBJ2-3	CSVQGPTRTDTQYF
-	TRBV6-6	TRBJ1-1	CASALWGRPLNTEAFF
-	TRBV28	TRBJ1-3	CASTLRDSSGNTIYF
-	TRBV7-9	TRBJ2-2	CASSLASVGELFF
-	TRBV5-1	TRBJ2-3	CASSLGGGPDTQYF
few	TRBV2	TRBJ2-7	CASRDRLAGYEQYF
-	TRBV7-9	TRBJ2-5	CASSLSSGGETQYF
-	TRBV9	TRBJ2-3	CASSVLAEGATDTQYF
-	TRBV12-5	TRBJ1-2	CASGLTHSSSYTF
-	TRBV28	TRBJ1-2	CASREKNRDRGPDNYGYTF
-	TRBV5-4	TRBJ1-2	CASSGRDRVVWDGYTF
-	TRBV28	TRBJ1-1	CAVNRGWTEAFF
-	TRBV30	TRBJ1-1	CAWSMMGARNTEAFF
-	TRBV7-3	TRBJ2-1	CASSPTSGGLGDNEQFF
-	TRBV29-1	TRBJ1-2	CSVEPPANYGYTF
few	TRBV5-1	TRBJ1-1	CASTRGGAEVNTEAFF
few	TRBV6-5	TRBJ1-2	CAAFSSTRGYTF
many	TRBV27	TRBJ1-5	CASSLYPGLDNQPQHF
once	TRBV5-6	TRBJ2-7	CASSSQESNEQYF
-	TRBV5-8	TRBJ2-7	CASSLGTSEQYF
-	TRBV6-5	TRBJ2-5	CASSYSGGPRETQYF
-	TRBV9	TRBJ2-7	CASSVGTGQIYEQYF
few	TRBV7-9	TRBJ2-3	CASSLSRGGTVGDTQYF